The 9 T cell receptor beta chains below all came from one sample that was sequenced in a study of shared clonotypes between healthy human individuals. TCRdb's copy holds only in-frame clones and misses some; the assay was immunoSEQ multiplex PCR. Altogether roughly 1.5 million clones are present, under 99% being singletons, with the ten largest covering about 0.4%. Specimen: naive CD4+ T cells sorted from blood. Subset of the sample: CD45RA+ positively selected. The receptors shown here come from a man under 40 in good health.

With regard to this clone: Other nucleotide sequences in the sample specify the same CDR3. The chain combines TRBV7-9 with TRBJ1-5; unclear D gene. Germline V gene sequence: CDR1 SEHNR, CDR2 FQNEAQ (reference sequence). The germline V and J ends were trimmed by 1 base and 6 bases, with 4 bases remaining between them. This CDR3 spans 12 amino acids. The CDR3 loop reads CASSLDVQPQHF. The CDR3, as DNA: TGTGCCAGCAGCTTAGATGTTCAGCCCCAGCATTTT.

A note on this clone: The identical CDR3 is also encoded by other nucleotide sequences in the sample. The rearrangement uses TRBV18 and TRBJ1-1, with TRBD1 matching over 8 bases. CDR3 length equals 14 residues. The trim removed 3 bases at V and 5 bases at J, leaving 5 bases unmatched. Germline-derived CDR1 and CDR2 are KGHSH and LQKENI. The CDR3 DNA reads as TGTGCCAGCTCACCGTCAGGGGGCAGTACTGAAGCTTTCTTT. This codes for CASSPSGGSTEAFF.

The chain has TRBV5-4 and TRBJ2-1, with TRBD2 matching 11 bases. Germline-derived CDR1 and CDR2 are SGHNT and YYREEE (reference sequence). Unmatched junction bases numbered 6, after V lost 1 base and J lost 3 bases. This CDR3 has 17 residues. The CDR3 spells CASSLRGLAGGYNEQFF. CDR3 sequence (DNA): TGTGCCAGCAGCTTGCGGGGCCTAGCGGGGGGCTACAATGAGCAGTTCTTC.

The chain is built from TRBV18 and TRBJ2-7, with 7 bases lining up with TRBD2. The V segment lost 5 bases and the J segment 0 bases; nucleotides outside the gene matches: 7. CDR1 is KGHSH and CDR2 is LQKENI in the germline V gene. The CDR3 contains 15 residues. CDR3 in amino acids: CASSFRLALSYEQYF. Written as DNA, the CDR3 is TGTGCCAGCTCATTCAGACTAGCCCTCTCCTACGAGCAGTACTTC.

The chain is built from TRBV9 and TRBJ1-4; weak D call: TRBD1 (6 bases). Trimming stripped 4 bases from V and 3 bases from J, with 13 bases between. Germline V CDR1 and CDR2: SGDLS, YYNGEE. CDR3 length: 15 amino acids. DNA for the CDR3: TGTGCCAGCAGCACTCCACAGGGACCTAATGAAAAACTGTTTTTT. It translates to CASSTPQGPNEKLFF.

A word on this clone: This same CDR3 is encoded by further DNA sequences in the sample. The V call is TRBV2, the J call TRBJ2-7, with no clear D. CDR1 is SNHLY and CDR2 is FYNNEI in the germline V gene. The CDR3 is 12 amino acids. V lost 2 bases to trimming and J lost 3 bases, with 5 bases between them. The CDR3 protein is CASSESGYEQYF. CDR3 DNA sequence: TGTGCCAGCAGTGAATCCGGCTACGAGCAGTACTTC.

The chain recombines TRBV5-1 with TRBJ2-1; unclear D gene. Looked up from germline, CDR1 is SGHRS and CDR2 is YFSETQ. CDR3 size: 14 residues. Deletions cut 0 bases from V and 8 bases from J, with 12 bases between. In nucleotides, the CDR3 is TGCGCCAGCAGCTTGGATAGGGTCTTGGATGAGCAGTTCTTC. It translates to CASSLDRVLDEQFF.

This chain connects TRBV6-1 to TRBJ2-1; 7 bases are shared with TRBD1. With V trimmed by 8 bases and J by 4 bases, 11 bases remained unmatched. Germline CDR1 reads MNHNS; CDR2 reads SASEGT. This CDR3 has 15 residues. In nucleotides, the CDR3 is TGTGCCAGCTTCAAGGGACAGCTACTTTACAATGAGCAGTTCTTC. Amino acid sequence: CASFKGQLLYNEQFF.

The chain couples TRBV28 to TRBJ2-2; possibly TRBD1 for D (5 bases). The CDR3 is made up of 15 amino acids. The V end was cut by 5 bases, the J end by 4 bases, with 14 bases between. Per the germline V gene, CDR1 is MDHEN and CDR2 is SYDVKM. The CDR3 loop is CASSHRTNPTGELFF. The CDR3 DNA sequence: TGTGCCAGCAGTCACCGGACAAACCCCACCGGGGAGCTGTTTTTT. The complete variable domain, with remaining parts taken from reference TRBV28 and TRBJ2-2, reads DVKVTQSSRYLVKRTGEKVFLECVQDMDHENMFWYRQDPGLGLRLIYFSYDVKMKEKGDIPEGYSVSREKKERFSLILESASTNQTSMYLCASSHRTNPTGELFFGEGSRLTVL.